This TCR beta chain was identified in a study of cytomegalovirus exposure and HLA in healthy donors. Broader study findings: An assumption of roughly uniform sequencing depth across donors underlay the presence/absence analyses. In vitro confirmation showed a few CMV-associated chains to be CMV antigen specific.

As concerns this clone: Its antigen is currently unknown.

V gave up 0 bases and J gave up 4 bases, with 14 bases separating them. Germline lookup yields CDR1 SGHNT and CDR2 YYREEE (reference sequence). The CDR3 covers 15 residues. The PCR used 60 Vbeta and 13 Jbeta primers. Only in-frame clones appear in the TCRdb table, and some are missing; sequencing was by immunoSEQ multiplex PCR. The ten most abundant clones cover 6.5% of a sample with about 190,000 clones. The sequenced material came from PBMCs. The chain has TRBV5-4 and TRBJ2-7, with a tentative D call TRBD1 (6 bases). The TCR was taken from a man younger than 40 in good health and CMV-seronegative. The CDR3 DNA is TGTGCCAGCAGCTTGGCCCCAGGGGCAACATACGAGCAGTACTTC. It is translated as CASSLAPGATYEQYF.